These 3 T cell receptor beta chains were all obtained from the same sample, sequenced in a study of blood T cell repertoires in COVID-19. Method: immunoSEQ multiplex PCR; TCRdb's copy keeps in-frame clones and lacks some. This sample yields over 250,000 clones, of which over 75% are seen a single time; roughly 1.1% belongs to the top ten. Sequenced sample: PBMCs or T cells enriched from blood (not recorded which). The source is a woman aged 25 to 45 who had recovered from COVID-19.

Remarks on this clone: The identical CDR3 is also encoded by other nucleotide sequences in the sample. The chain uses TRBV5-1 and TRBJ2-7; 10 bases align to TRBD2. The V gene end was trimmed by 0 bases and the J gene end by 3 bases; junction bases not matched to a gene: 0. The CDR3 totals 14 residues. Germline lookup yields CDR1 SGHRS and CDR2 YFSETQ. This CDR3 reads CASSLGTSGYEQYF. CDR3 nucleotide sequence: TGCGCCAGCAGCTTGGGGACTAGCGGCTACGAGCAGTACTTC.

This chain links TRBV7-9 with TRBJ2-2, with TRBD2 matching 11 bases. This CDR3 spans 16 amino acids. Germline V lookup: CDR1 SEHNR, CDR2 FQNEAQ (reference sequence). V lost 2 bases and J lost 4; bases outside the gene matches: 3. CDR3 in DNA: TGTGCCAGCAGCTTACTAGCGGGGGGTAGCACCGGGGAGCTGTTTTTT. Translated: CASSLLAGGSTGELFF. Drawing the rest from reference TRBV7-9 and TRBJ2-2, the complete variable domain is DTGVSQNPRHKITKRGQNVTFRCDPISEHNRLYWYRQTLGQGPEFLTYFQNEAQLEKSRLLSDRFSAERPKGSFSTLEIQRTEQGDSAMYLCASSLLAGGSTGELFFGEGSRLTVL.

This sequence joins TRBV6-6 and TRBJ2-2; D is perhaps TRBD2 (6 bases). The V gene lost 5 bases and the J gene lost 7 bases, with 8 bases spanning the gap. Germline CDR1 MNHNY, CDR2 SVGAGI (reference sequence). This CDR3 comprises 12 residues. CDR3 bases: TGTGCCAGCAGTCTAGCGAACGGGGAGCTGTTTTTT. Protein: CASSLANGELFF.